This T cell receptor beta chain was captured in a study of CD8 T cells in ankylosing spondylitis. This CDR3 region has 14 residues. Trimming took off 5 bases at V and 0 bases at J, with 11 bases between the two ends. CDR1 and CDR2 (germline): SGHRS, YFSETQ. This clonotype was seen repeatedly, ten times or more. TCRdb recomputed calls from the 5' RACE reads with MiXCR, one row per CDR3 protein. The sample consists of approximately 88,000 distinct CDR3 sequences, 8.8% of them appearing once. This TCR was recovered from a male donor with ankylosing spondylitis or in good health (not recorded which). Source material: blood, either unsorted or a sorted T cell fraction (not recorded which). The chain combines TRBV5-1 with TRBJ1-2; D unclear. The CDR3 bases are TGCGCCAGCAGTGAGGAGGCTCCTAACTATGGCTACACCTTC. This translates into CASSEEAPNYGYTF.